These T cell receptor beta chains were read from a single sample in a study of radiation and T cells in renal cell carcinoma. TCRdb keeps only in-frame clones here, not all; method: immunoSEQ multiplex PCR. The sample includes 55,000 to 65,000 clones, over 70% of them seen just once. The starting material was blood, obtained from a patient whose treatment included radiotherapy and nephrectomy. The source of these receptors is a man in his sixties with renal cell carcinoma. CDR3s include the opening cysteine and the closing phenylalanine or tryptophan. D genes are given only for firm matches. Clone size is given for some rows only: seen once, a few or many times, or a class if the clone is expanded.

CDR3 | DNA | size | length | D | J | V
CASSVDSSMNTEAFF | TGTGCCAGCAGCGTAGACAGCAGCATGAACACTGAAGCTTTCTTT | . | 15 | . | TRBJ1-1 | TRBV9
CASSYRLNTEAFF | TGTGCCAGCAGTTACCGCTTGAACACTGAAGCTTTCTTT | . | 13 | . | TRBJ1-1 | TRBV27
CASRPTGNYGYTF | TGTGCCAGCAGACCGACAGGAAACTATGGCTACACCTTC | . | 13 | . | TRBJ1-2 | TRBV5-8
CASSRTGGNTEAFF | TGCGCCAGCAGTAGGACAGGGGGTAACACTGAAGCTTTCTTT | . | 14 | TRBD1 | TRBJ1-1 | TRBV5-1
CASSYPRGYTF | TGTGCCAGCAGTTACCCACGCGGCTACACCTTC | . | 11 | . | TRBJ1-2 | TRBV6-6
CASSAKLAGANLWEQFF | TGTGCCAGTAGTGCGAAACTAGCTGGGGCCAATTTATGGGAGCAGTTCTTC | . | 17 | . | TRBJ2-1 | TRBV19
CASSMRTGKGVYGYTF | TGTGCCAGTAGTATGAGGACAGGGAAGGGGGTTTATGGCTACACCTTC | once | 16 | TRBD1 | TRBJ1-2 | TRBV19
CASSSLGGTNEKLFF | TGTGCCAGCAGCTCACTTGGGGGAACTAATGAAAAACTGTTTTTT | . | 15 | . | TRBJ1-4 | TRBV11-3
CASSSPTGVNTEAFF | TGTGCCAGCAGTTCCCCGACAGGAGTGAACACTGAAGCTTTCTTT | . | 15 | . | TRBJ1-1 | TRBV27
CASSLEVNRPYGYTF | TGCGCCAGCAGCTTGGAGGTAAATCGACCTTATGGCTACACCTTC | once | 15 | . | TRBJ1-2 | TRBV5-1
CASSPSADTQYF | TGTGCCAGCTCACCAAGCGCAGATACGCAGTATTTT | . | 12 | . | TRBJ2-3 | TRBV18
CASSYSKDRQTTEAFF | TGTGCCAGCAGTTACTCCAAAGACAGGCAAACAACTGAAGCTTTCTTT | . | 16 | . | TRBJ1-1 | TRBV6-6
CASSLAAGGPFWTDTQYF | TGTGCCAGCAGCTTAGCAGCGGGAGGGCCATTTTGGACAGATACGCAGTATTTT | . | 18 | TRBD2 | TRBJ2-3 | TRBV11-2
CSVLTGTGSEKLFF | TGCAGCGTTCTTACCGGGACAGGGAGTGAAAAACTGTTTTTT | . | 14 | TRBD1 | TRBJ1-4 | TRBV29-1
CASRAGRSTDTQYF | TGTGCCAGCAGAGCGGGGAGAAGCACAGATACGCAGTATTTT | few | 14 | TRBD2 | TRBJ2-3 | TRBV5-4
CASSEYGLAGPTGELFF | TGTGCCAGCAGTGAATACGGATTAGCCGGGCCCACCGGGGAGCTGTTTTTT | once | 17 | . | TRBJ2-2 | TRBV25-1
CASSLGDQPQHF | TGTGCCAGCAGCTTAGGGGATCAGCCCCAGCATTTT | . | 12 | . | TRBJ1-5 | TRBV7-9
CASSPDREGYTF | TGCGCCAGCAGTCCCGACAGGGAGGGCTACACCTTC | . | 12 | TRBD1 | TRBJ1-2 | TRBV5-1
CASSLGGSPLHF | TGTGCCAGCAGCTTAGGTGGCTCACCCCTCCACTTT | . | 12 | . | TRBJ1-6 | TRBV7-9
CAISEGQGAHGYTF | TGTGCCATCAGTGAAGGTCAGGGGGCTCATGGCTACACCTTC | . | 14 | TRBD1 | TRBJ1-2 | TRBV10-3
CASSLSRGNTIYF | TGTGCCAGCAGTCTTTCGAGAGGAAACACCATATATTTT | once | 13 | . | TRBJ1-3 | TRBV6-5
CAWAWGVGNQPQHF | TGTGCCTGGGCCTGGGGGGTGGGAAATCAGCCCCAGCATTTT | few | 14 | . | TRBJ1-5 | TRBV30
CATFQGGGAEEQYF | TGCGCCACATTTCAGGGCGGGGGGGCGGAAGAGCAGTACTTC | . | 14 | TRBD2 | TRBJ2-7 | TRBV10-2
CASRNVLAGYNEQFF | TGTGCCAGCAGGAATGTCCTAGCGGGATACAATGAGCAGTTCTTC | . | 15 | TRBD2 | TRBJ2-1 | TRBV2
CASSIDPSGRALALDTQYF | TGTGCCAGTAGTATAGATCCGAGCGGGAGGGCCCTCGCTTTGGATACGCAGTATTTT | . | 19 | TRBD2 | TRBJ2-3 | TRBV19
CAISESDGEYAFF | TGTGCCATCAGTGAGTCGGACGGGGAATATGCTTTCTTT | . | 13 | . | TRBJ1-1 | TRBV10-3
CATSSGGTGLREQYF | TGTGCCACCAGCAGCGGGGGGACAGGACTCCGCGAGCAGTACTTC | . | 15 | . | TRBJ2-7 | TRBV15
CASSLSWDSTDTQYF | TGTGCCAGCAGCTTGTCGTGGGACAGCACAGATACGCAGTATTTT | . | 15 | . | TRBJ2-3 | TRBV5-6
CASSGMDRGPIETQYF | TGTGCCAGCAGTGGAATGGACAGGGGGCCGATAGAGACCCAGTACTTC | few | 16 | TRBD1 | TRBJ2-5 | TRBV2
CAWSWMRNTEAFF | TGTGCCTGGAGTTGGATGAGGAACACTGAAGCTTTCTTT | few | 13 | . | TRBJ1-1 | TRBV30
CASSVSGRGVSADEQFF | TGTGCCAGCAGCGTTAGCGGGAGGGGGGTGTCGGCTGATGAGCAGTTCTTC | . | 17 | TRBD2 | TRBJ2-1 | TRBV9
CAWTQTRGERRTEAFF | TGTGCCTGGACCCAAACTCGTGGGGAAAGAAGGACTGAAGCTTTCTTT | . | 16 | . | TRBJ1-1 | TRBV30
CASSLWTSGGAGKNIQYF | TGTGCCAGCAGCCTCTGGACTAGCGGGGGGGCCGGCAAAAACATTCAGTACTTC | . | 18 | TRBD2 | TRBJ2-4 | TRBV7-9
CASSEIWGNEQFF | TGTGCCAGCAGTGAAATCTGGGGCAATGAGCAGTTCTTC | once | 13 | . | TRBJ2-1 | TRBV6-1
CASKPSGSGRAVREQFF | TGTGCCAGCAAACCCAGTGGGAGCGGGAGGGCCGTCAGAGAGCAGTTCTTC | . | 17 | TRBD2 | TRBJ2-1 | TRBV27
CASSLSRRPNAEAFF | TGTGCCAGCAGTTTGTCGCGACGACCGAACGCTGAAGCTTTCTTT | . | 15 | . | TRBJ1-1 | TRBV27
CATSRVTPPLHF | TGTGCCACCAGCAGAGTAACTCCACCCCTCCACTTT | once | 12 | . | TRBJ1-6 | TRBV15
CSAPRETQYF | TGCAGTGCCCCCCGGGAGACCCAGTACTTC | . | 10 | . | TRBJ2-5 | TRBV20-1
CASSGRQGRHGYTF | TGTGCCAGCAGTGGAAGACAGGGAAGGCATGGCTACACCTTC | once | 14 | TRBD1 | TRBJ1-2 | TRBV27
CASSEGGATWDTQYF | TGTGCCAGCAGTGAAGGAGGGGCGACCTGGGATACGCAGTATTTT | few | 15 | . | TRBJ2-3 | TRBV6-1
CASSLAPGPTYEQYF | TGTGCCAGCAGCTTAGCACCAGGGCCGACCTACGAGCAGTACTTC | . | 15 | . | TRBJ2-7 | TRBV7-8
CASSYREVGTEAFF | TGTGCCAGCAGCTACAGGGAGGTGGGCACTGAAGCTTTCTTT | . | 14 | . | TRBJ1-1 | TRBV7-8
CASRGANTEAFF | TGCGCCAGCAGAGGGGCGAACACTGAAGCTTTCTTT | few | 12 | . | TRBJ1-1 | TRBV10-1
CASTKTGTFEAFF | TGTGCCAGCACCAAGACAGGGACTTTTGAAGCTTTCTTT | . | 13 | TRBD1 | TRBJ1-1 | TRBV6-5
CASGLERGQSYEQYF | TGTGCCAGCGGCCTCGAGCGGGGACAGTCCTACGAGCAGTACTTC | . | 15 | . | TRBJ2-7 | TRBV5-4